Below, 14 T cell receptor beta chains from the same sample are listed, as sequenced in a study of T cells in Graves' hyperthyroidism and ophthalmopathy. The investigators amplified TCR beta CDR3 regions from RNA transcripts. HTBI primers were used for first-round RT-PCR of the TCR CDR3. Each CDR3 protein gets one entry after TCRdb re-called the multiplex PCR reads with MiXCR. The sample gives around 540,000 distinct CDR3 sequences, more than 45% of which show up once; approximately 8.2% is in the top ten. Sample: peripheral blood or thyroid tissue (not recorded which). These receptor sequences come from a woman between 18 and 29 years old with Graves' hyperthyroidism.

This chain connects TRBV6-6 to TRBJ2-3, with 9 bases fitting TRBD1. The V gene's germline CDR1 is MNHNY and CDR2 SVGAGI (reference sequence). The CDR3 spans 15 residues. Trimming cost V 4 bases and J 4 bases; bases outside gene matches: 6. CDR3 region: CASSSRDREADTQYF. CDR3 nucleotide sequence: TGTGCCAGCAGTTCTAGGGACAGGGAAGCAGATACGCAGTATTTT.

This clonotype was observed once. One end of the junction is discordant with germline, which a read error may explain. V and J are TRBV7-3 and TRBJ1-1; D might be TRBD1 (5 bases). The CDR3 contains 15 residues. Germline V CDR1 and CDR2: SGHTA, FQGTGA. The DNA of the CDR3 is TGTGCCAGCAGCTCCCCCTGGACACCGAACACTGAAGCTTCCTTT. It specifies CASSSPWTPNTEASF.

The CDR3 sequence: CASSLELGPSYEQYF. CDR3 DNA sequence: TGTGCCAGCAGCTTAGAACTAGGCCCTTCCTACGAGCAGTACTTC. The chain recombines TRBV7-6 with TRBJ2-7; D possibly corresponds to TRBD2 (5 bases). Germline V gives CDR1 SGHVS, CDR2 FNYEAQ. The CDR3 runs to 15 residues. V was clipped by 1 base and J by 1 base, with 11 bases between them.

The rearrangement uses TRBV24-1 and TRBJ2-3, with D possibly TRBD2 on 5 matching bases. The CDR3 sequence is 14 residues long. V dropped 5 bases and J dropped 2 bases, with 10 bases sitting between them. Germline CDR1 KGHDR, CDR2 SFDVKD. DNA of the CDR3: TGTGCCACCAGTGGAGGGCCTAACACAGATACGCAGTATTTT. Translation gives CATSGGPNTDTQYF.

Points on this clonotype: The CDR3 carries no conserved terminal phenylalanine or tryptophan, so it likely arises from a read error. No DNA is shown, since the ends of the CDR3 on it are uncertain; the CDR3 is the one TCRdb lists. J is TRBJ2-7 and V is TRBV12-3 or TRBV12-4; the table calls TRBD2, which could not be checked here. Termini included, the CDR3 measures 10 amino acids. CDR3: CASSRGQQGD.

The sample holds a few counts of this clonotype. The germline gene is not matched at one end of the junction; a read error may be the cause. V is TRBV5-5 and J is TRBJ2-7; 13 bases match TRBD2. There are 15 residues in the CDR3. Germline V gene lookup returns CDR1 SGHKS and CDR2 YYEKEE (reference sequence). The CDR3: CASSQLAGGNYEQYF. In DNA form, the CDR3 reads TGCGCCAGCAGCCAACTAGCGGGAGGGAACTACGAGCAGTACTTC.

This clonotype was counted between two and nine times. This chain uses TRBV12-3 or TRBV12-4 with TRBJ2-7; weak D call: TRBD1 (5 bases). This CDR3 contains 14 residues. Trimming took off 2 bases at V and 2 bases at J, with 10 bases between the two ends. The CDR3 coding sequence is TGTGCCAGCAGTTTAAGTCCAGGGACCTACGAGCAGTACTTC. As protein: CASSLSPGTYEQYF.

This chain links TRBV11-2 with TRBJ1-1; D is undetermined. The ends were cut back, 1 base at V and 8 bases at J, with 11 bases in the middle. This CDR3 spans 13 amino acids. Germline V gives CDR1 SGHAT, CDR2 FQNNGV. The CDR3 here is CASSLGLAGEAFF. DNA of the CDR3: TGTGCCAGCAGCTTAGGGTTGGCAGGCGAAGCTTTCTTT.

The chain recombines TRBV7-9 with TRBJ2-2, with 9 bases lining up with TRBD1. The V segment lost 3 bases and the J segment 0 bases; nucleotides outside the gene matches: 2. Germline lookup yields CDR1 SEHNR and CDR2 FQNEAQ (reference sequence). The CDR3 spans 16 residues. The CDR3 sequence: CASSFGDRANTGELFF. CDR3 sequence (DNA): TGTGCCAGCAGCTTTGGGGACAGGGCGAACACCGGGGAGCTGTTTTTT.

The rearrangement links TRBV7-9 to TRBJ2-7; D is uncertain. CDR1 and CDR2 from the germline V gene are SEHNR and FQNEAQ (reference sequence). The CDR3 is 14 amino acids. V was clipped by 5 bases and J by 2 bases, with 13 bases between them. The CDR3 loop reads CASSPKTLAYEQYF. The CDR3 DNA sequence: TGTGCCAGCAGCCCCAAGACCCTCGCCTACGAGCAGTACTTC. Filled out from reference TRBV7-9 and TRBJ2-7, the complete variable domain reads DTGVSQNPRHKITKRGQNVTFRCDPISEHNRLYWYRQTLGQGPEFLTYFQNEAQLEKSRLLSDRFSAERPKGSFSTLEIQRTEQGDSAMYLCASSPKTLAYEQYFGPGTRLTVT.

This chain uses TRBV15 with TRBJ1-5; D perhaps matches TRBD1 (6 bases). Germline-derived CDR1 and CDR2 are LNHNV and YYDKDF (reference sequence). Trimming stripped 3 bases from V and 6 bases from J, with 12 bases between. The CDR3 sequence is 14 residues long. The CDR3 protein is CATSSHREGQPQHF. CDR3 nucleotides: TGTGCCACCAGCAGCCACAGGGAGGGTCAGCCCCAGCATTTT.

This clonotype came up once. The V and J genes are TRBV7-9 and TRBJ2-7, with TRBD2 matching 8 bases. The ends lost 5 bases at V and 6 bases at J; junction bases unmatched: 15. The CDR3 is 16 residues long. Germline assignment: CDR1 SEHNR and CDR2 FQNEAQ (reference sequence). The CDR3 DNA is TGTGCCAGCAGCACCTCAATCCACGGACTAGCCGCCGAGCAGTACTTC. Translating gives CASSTSIHGLAAEQYF.

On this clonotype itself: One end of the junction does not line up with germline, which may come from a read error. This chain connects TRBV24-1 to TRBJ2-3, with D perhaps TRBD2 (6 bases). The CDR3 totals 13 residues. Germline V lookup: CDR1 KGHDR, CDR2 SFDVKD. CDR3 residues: CASSESGQDTQYF. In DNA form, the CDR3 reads TGTGCCAGCAGTGAAAGCGGGCAAGATACGCAGTATTTT.

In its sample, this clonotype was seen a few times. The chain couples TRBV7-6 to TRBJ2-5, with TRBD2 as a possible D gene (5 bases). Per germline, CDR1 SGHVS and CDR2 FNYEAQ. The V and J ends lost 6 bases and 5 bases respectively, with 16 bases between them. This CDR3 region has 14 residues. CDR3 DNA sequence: TGTGCCAGCAGTTACTCCTCGGGGTCCGAGACCCAGTACTTC. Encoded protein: CASSYSSGSETQYF.